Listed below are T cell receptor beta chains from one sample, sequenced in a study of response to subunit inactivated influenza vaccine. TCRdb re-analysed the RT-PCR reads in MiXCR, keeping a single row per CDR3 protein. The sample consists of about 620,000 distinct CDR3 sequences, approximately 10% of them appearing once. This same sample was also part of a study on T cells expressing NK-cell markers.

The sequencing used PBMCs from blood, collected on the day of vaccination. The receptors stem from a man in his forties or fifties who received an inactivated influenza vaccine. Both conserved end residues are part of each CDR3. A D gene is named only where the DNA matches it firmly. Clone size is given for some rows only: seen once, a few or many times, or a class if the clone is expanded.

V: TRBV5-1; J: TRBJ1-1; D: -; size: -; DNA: TGCGCCAGCAGTTCGGCTAGCGGTGGGTACACTGAAGCTTTCTTT; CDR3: CASSSASGGYTEAFF
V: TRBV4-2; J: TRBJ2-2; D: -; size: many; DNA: TGTGCCAGCAGCCCGGAGATAAACACCGGGGAGCTGTTTTTT; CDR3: CASSPEINTGELFF
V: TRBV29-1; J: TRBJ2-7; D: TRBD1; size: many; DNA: TGCAGCGTTGAACTCCGGGACAGAAGCTCCTACGAGCAGTACTTC; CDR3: CSVELRDRSSYEQYF
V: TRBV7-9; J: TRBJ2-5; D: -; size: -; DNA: TGTGCCAGCAGCTTATATGGGGGTGAGGATACGGAGACCCAGTACTTC; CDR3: CASSLYGGEDTETQYF
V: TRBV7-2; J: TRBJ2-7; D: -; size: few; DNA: TGTGCCAGCAGCCAGGAGGGGTGGTCCTACGAGCAGTACTTC; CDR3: CASSQEGWSYEQYF
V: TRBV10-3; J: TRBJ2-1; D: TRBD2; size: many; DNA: TGTGCCATCAGTGACCCCGGACTAGCGGGGGACTACAATGAGCAGTTCTTC; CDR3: CAISDPGLAGDYNEQFF
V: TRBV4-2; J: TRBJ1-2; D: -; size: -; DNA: TGTGCCAGCAGCGAGCGTACCGGGACACGCTATGGCTACACCTTC; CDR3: CASSERTGTRYGYTF
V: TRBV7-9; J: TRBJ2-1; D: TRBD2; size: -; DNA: TGTGCCAGCAGCTTACCGGGAGGGAACGATGAGCAGTTCTTC; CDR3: CASSLPGGNDEQFF
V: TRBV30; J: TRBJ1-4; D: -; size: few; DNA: TGTGCCTGGAGTGGGGGGCCTCGACTGTTTTTT; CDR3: CAWSGGPRLFF
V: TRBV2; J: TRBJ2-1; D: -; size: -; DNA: TGTGCCAGCAGTGAAGCGCGAAGAAATGAGCAGTTCTTC; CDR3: CASSEARRNEQFF
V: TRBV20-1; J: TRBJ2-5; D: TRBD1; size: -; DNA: TGCAGTGCGAATCCGGGACAGCAAGAGACCCAGTACTTC; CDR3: CSANPGQQETQYF
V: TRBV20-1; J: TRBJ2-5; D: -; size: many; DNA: TGCAGTGCTAGGGGGACCACGCAAGAGACCCAGTACTTC; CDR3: CSARGTTQETQYF
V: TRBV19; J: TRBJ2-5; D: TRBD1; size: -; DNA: TGTGCCAGTAGTAGGGGACAGTCGGACCAAGAGACCCAGTACTTC; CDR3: CASSRGQSDQETQYF
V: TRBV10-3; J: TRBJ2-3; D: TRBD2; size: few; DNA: TGTGCCATCAGAGCAGCCGGGACTAGCGGCACAGATACGCAGTATTTT; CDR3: CAIRAAGTSGTDTQYF
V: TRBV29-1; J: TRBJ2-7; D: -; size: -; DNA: TGCAGCGTAAACACATGGCGCTCCGGAACCTACGAGCAGTACTTC; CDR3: CSVNTWRSGTYEQYF
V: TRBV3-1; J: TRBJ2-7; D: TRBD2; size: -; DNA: TGTGCCAGCAGCGCTCGAGGCGGGGGGTTTAAAGAGCAGTACTTC; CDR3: CASSARGGGFKEQYF
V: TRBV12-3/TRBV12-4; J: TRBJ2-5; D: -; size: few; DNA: TGTGCCAGCAGTTTAATCGGATTAGAAGAGACCCAGTACTTC; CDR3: CASSLIGLEETQYF